The 13 T cell receptor beta chains below all came from one sample that was sequenced in a study of beta chain features in type 1 diabetes. Expressed TCRB transcripts were sequenced, since all the RNA that had been isolated was reverse transcribed. Profiling relied on immunoSEQ multiplex PCR, and the TCRdb table lists in-frame clones only, not all of them. Among around 400,000 clones, approximately 15% were seen once, and the ten largest hold roughly 0.019%. Specimen: naive CD4+ T cells from blood. These receptors all stem from a woman younger than 30 in good health.

The sample holds a few counts of this clone. V gene TRBV11-1 combines with J gene TRBJ2-3; 11 bases map to TRBD2. This CDR3 contains 16 residues. Trimming took 3 bases from V and 0 from J; bases not matched to a gene: 2. CDR1 and CDR2 from the germline V gene are SGHAT and FQDESV (reference sequence). The chain's CDR3 is CASSFRLAGSTDTQYF. CDR3 in DNA: TGTGCCAGCAGCTTCCGACTAGCGGGAAGCACAGATACGCAGTATTTT.

This chain uses TRBV28 with TRBJ2-5; 9 bases map to TRBD1. CDR1 is MDHEN, CDR2 SYDVKM, per germline. The CDR3 is 15 residues long. Germline trimming cut 6 bases from V and 2 bases from J; bases unmatched to any gene: 7. CDR3 in DNA: TGTGCCAGCAGAGCCGGGACAGGGATTCAAGAGACCCAGTACTTC. Translating it yields CASRAGTGIQETQYF.

This clone was detected only a few times. The chain couples TRBV18 to TRBJ2-3; D is ambiguous. The length of the CDR3 is 13 residues. Germline loops: CDR1 KGHSH, CDR2 LQKENI. V lost 3 bases to trimming and J lost 0 bases, with 4 bases between them. The chain's CDR3 is CASSPLSTDTQYF. The CDR3, as DNA: TGTGCCAGCTCACCTCTTAGCACAGATACGCAGTATTTT.

This clone was detected only a few times. The chain carries TRBV29-1 and TRBJ2-3; TRBD1 matches 7 bases. This CDR3 has 15 amino acids. V dropped 5 bases and J dropped 1; count of bases not matched to a gene: 9. From germline, CDR1 is SQVTM and CDR2 ANQGSEA. In nucleotides, the CDR3 is TGCAGCGTTCCAACTTTAGGACAGGGCACAGATACGCAGTATTTT. Translation: CSVPTLGQGTDTQYF.

This rearrangement joins TRBV7-3 to TRBJ2-1; 8 bases line up with TRBD2. J gave up 7 bases and V 5 bases, and 19 bases lay outside the gene matches. Germline CDR1 SGHTA, CDR2 FQGTGA. The CDR3 is 18 amino acids. DNA for the CDR3: TGTGCCAGCAGCCTACTAACGAACCTGGCGGGAGGATCGAATGAGCAGTTCTTC. Its translation is CASSLLTNLAGGSNEQFF. Full variable domain (remainder filled in from reference TRBV7-3 and TRBJ2-1): GAGVSQTPSNKVTEKGKYVELRCDPISGHTALYWYRQSLGQGPEFLIYFQGTGAADDSGLPNDRFFAVRPEGSVSTLKIQRTERGDSAVYLCASSLLTNLAGGSNEQFFGPGTRLTVL.

The rearrangement uses TRBV6-5 and TRBJ2-3, with 7 bases fitting TRBD2. This CDR3 region has 13 residues. Germline V gene data show CDR1 as MNHEY and CDR2 as SVGAGI. The junction had 5 bases not matched to a gene; V was cut back by 2 bases and J by 9 bases. Written as DNA, the CDR3 is TGTGCCAGCAGTTACAGGGGAGGGGAGACGCAGTATTTT. It translates to CASSYRGGETQYF.

J is TRBJ1-5 and V is TRBV7-9, with a possible D match to TRBD1 (6 bases). The CDR3 spans 15 residues. CDR1 is SEHNR and CDR2 is FQNEAQ in the germline V gene (reference sequence). V was pared by 5 bases and J by 2 bases, with 13 bases between. CDR3 nucleotide sequence: TGTGCCAGCAGCGACCAGGGGTTGGGCAATCAGCCCCAGCATTTT. This sequence encodes CASSDQGLGNQPQHF. Together with reference TRBV7-9 and TRBJ1-5, the CDR3 gives the full variable domain: DTGVSQNPRHKITKRGQNVTFRCDPISEHNRLYWYRQTLGQGPEFLTYFQNEAQLEKSRLLSDRFSAERPKGSFSTLEIQRTEQGDSAMYLCASSDQGLGNQPQHFGDGTRLSIL.

DNA of the CDR3: TGCGCCAGCAGCTTGGCCGCTAGCGAAGAGACCCAGTACTTC. This encodes CASSLAASEETQYF. V usage is TRBV5-1 and J usage is TRBJ2-5; maybe TRBD2 (6 bases). V dropped 0 bases and J dropped 3 bases, with 9 bases sitting between them. Per the germline V gene, CDR1 is SGHRS and CDR2 is YFSETQ. The CDR3 is 14 amino acids.

The genes are TRBV9 and TRBJ2-3, with D possibly being TRBD2 (6 bases). Deletions cut 0 bases from V and 2 bases from J, with 13 bases between. The CDR3 contains 16 residues. Germline V gene data show CDR1 as SGDLS and CDR2 as YYNGEE. CDR3 region: CASSVAAGGDTDTQYF. In nucleotides, the CDR3 is TGTGCCAGCAGCGTAGCGGCCGGCGGGGACACAGATACGCAGTATTTT.

This clone was seen a few times. This sequence joins TRBV5-1 and TRBJ2-2, with 7 bases that match TRBD2. The length of the CDR3 is 15 residues. After removal of 2 bases from V and 4 bases from J, the junction contained 5 bases not matched to a gene. Germline values: CDR1 SGHRS, CDR2 YFSETQ. CDR3 residues: CASSLGLGGTGELFF. The CDR3 bases are TGCGCCAGCAGCTTAGGACTAGGAGGCACCGGGGAGCTGTTTTTT.

This clone was detected only a few times. The chain has TRBV6-1 and TRBJ2-2, with 10 bases fitting TRBD2. This CDR3 is built from 14 residues. Germline V gene data show CDR1 as MNHNS and CDR2 as SASEGT. The V segment lost 8 bases and the J segment 5 bases; nucleotides outside the gene matches: 5. CDR3 residues: CASRGLAATGELFF. In DNA form, the CDR3 reads TGTGCCAGCCGAGGACTAGCGGCGACCGGGGAGCTGTTTTTT.

This clone was observed a few times. This sequence joins TRBV30 and TRBJ2-7, with D possibly TRBD1 on 6 matching bases. The V gene's germline CDR1 is GTSNPN and CDR2 SVGIG (reference sequence). The CDR3 extends over 13 amino acids. The ends were cut back, 5 bases at V and 0 bases at J, with 11 bases in the middle. The CDR3: CAWVQGASYEQYF. DNA for the CDR3: TGTGCCTGGGTACAGGGTGCCTCCTACGAGCAGTACTTC.

The chain uses TRBV5-4 and TRBJ2-7; TRBD2 matches at 8 bases. The CDR3 consists of 14 residues. V lost 4 bases to trimming and J lost 2 bases; unmatched junction nucleotides: 5. The germline V gene encodes CDR1 SGHNT and CDR2 YYREEE (reference sequence). CDR3 nucleotides: TGTGCCAGCAGCACTAGCGGAGGGACCTACGAGCAGTACTTC. Translating it yields CASSTSGGTYEQYF.